This T cell receptor (beta chain) was identified during a study of T-cell memory formation after mild COVID-19. Study-level points and caveats: Of the contracting clones, CD4+ ones lay mainly in CM and EM, and CD8+ ones in EMRA. There were some responding clones in pre-infection memory, which suggested that cross-reactive memory had joined. Contracting clones from day 15 to 85 had balanced CD4/CD8; later expanders favoured CD4+.

The CDR3 contains 15 residues. Looked up from germline, CDR1 is LGHNA and CDR2 is YNFKEQ. J gave up 2 bases and V 0 bases, and 4 bases lay outside the gene matches. TCR alpha and TCR beta cDNA libraries carrying sample barcodes and UMIs were produced by 5'RACE using constant-segment primers. TCRdb reprocessed the 5' RACE reads with MiXCR, giving one entry per CDR3 protein. The sample has approximately 560,000 distinct CDR3 sequences, 15% to 20% seen once; the top ten hold around 8.1%. Comments on this clonotype: The antigen remains undetermined.

The V and J genes are TRBV4-2 and TRBJ2-7; 7 nucleotides match TRBD1. The origin of this receptor is an adult woman who had mild COVID-19 (a few samples of this study predate the infection). Cell type and time point are not known. Material: PBMCs or a T cell subset sorted from them (not recorded which). DNA of the CDR3: TGTGCCAGCAGCCAAGAACCGACAGGGACCTACGAGCAGTACTTC. It is translated as CASSQEPTGTYEQYF.